This TCR beta chain is drawn from a study of cytomegalovirus exposure and HLA in healthy donors. Study-level findings and limits: The classifier, whose performance was assessed in both the original and validation cohorts, reportedly diagnosed cytomegalovirus status with high specificity and sensitivity. According to a subsequent analysis, TCR clusters from the first cohort were inclined to appear together in the 90 to 150 validation repertoires.

V was clipped by 11 bases and J by 0 bases, with 10 bases between them. Germline V gene lookup returns CDR1 SEHNR and CDR2 FQNEAQ (reference sequence). The length of the CDR3 is 12 residues. TCRdb's copy holds only in-frame clones and misses some; the assay was immunoSEQ multiplex PCR. Counted here are some 80,000 clones, 85% to 95% occurring once; the ten biggest clones make up around 0.69%. Regarding this clone: Its antigen is undetermined.

The specimen sequenced was PBMCs. The clonotype originates from a woman under 30 in good health and CMV-seronegative. The chain couples TRBV7-9 to TRBJ2-5; tentatively, D is TRBD1 (6 bases). CDR3 sequence (DNA): TGTGCCGGAAGACAGGACCAAGAGACCCAGTACTTC. Its protein is CAGRQDQETQYF.